The 6 T cell receptor beta chains given below trace back to one sample, sequenced in a study of blood T cell repertoires in COVID-19. Profiling relied on immunoSEQ multiplex PCR, and the TCRdb table lists in-frame clones only, not all of them. The sample holds 200,000 to 300,000 clones, approximately 84% seen once. Sequencing input: PBMCs or T cells enriched from blood (not recorded which). All receptors derive from a woman aged 40 to 50 with acute COVID-19.

The table lists this clone with a count of one. The rearrangement uses TRBV12-5 and TRBJ2-7; TRBD1 matches at 7 bases. This CDR3 has 14 amino acids. Germline V lookup: CDR1 LGHNT, CDR2 FRNRAP. The V segment lost 5 bases and the J segment 2 bases; nucleotides outside the gene matches: 6. Here the CDR3 reads CASGGRDSAYEQYF. The CDR3 region has the DNA TGTGCTAGTGGTGGCCGGGACAGTGCCTACGAGCAGTACTTC.

This sequence joins TRBV19 and TRBJ2-1; 7 bases fit TRBD1. Germline V gene sequence: CDR1 LNHDA, CDR2 SQIVND (reference sequence). The ends lost 8 bases at V and 7 bases at J; junction bases unmatched: 8. The CDR3 contains 13 residues. The CDR3 DNA follows: TGTGCCAGTCAAAAAGGGGGCTTTAATGAGCAGTTCTTC. Translation gives CASQKGGFNEQFF.

The chain links TRBV19 to TRBJ1-5; D unclear. CDR3 size: 12 residues. The V gene lost 4 bases and the J gene lost 5 bases, with 6 bases spanning the gap. Per the germline V gene, CDR1 is LNHDA and CDR2 is SQIVND (reference sequence). The chain's CDR3 is CASSTGYQPQHF. The DNA of the CDR3 is TGTGCCAGTAGTACCGGGTATCAGCCCCAGCATTTT.

This clone has only a few counts. The chain joins TRBV5-4 to TRBJ1-2; D is ambiguous. The V gene's germline CDR1 is SGHNT and CDR2 YYREEE (reference sequence). V was pared by 4 bases and J by 4 bases, with 11 bases between. The CDR3 contains 13 residues. DNA of the CDR3: TGTGCCAGCAGCCCACAGTCCCTCTATGGCTACACCTTC. Its protein product is CASSPQSLYGYTF.

This clone was recorded a few times. This chain links TRBV5-1 with TRBJ1-1; D is perhaps TRBD1 (5 bases). CDR3 length: 16 amino acids. In germline, CDR1 is SGHRS, CDR2 YFSETQ. Deletions cut 4 bases from V and 0 bases from J, with 16 bases between. The CDR3 loop reads CASSPNIRVMNTEAFF. The CDR3 nucleotides read TGCGCCAGCAGCCCGAATATCAGGGTTATGAACACTGAAGCTTTCTTT.

V is TRBV27 and J is TRBJ2-1; 11 bases fit TRBD2. J was trimmed by 0 bases and V by 6 bases; bases with no gene match: 1. This CDR3 is built from 15 residues. Germline V gives CDR1 MNHEY, CDR2 SMNVEV (reference sequence). CDR3 nucleotides: TGTGCCAGCAGCACTAGCGGGAGCTCCTACAATGAGCAGTTCTTC. It is translated as CASSTSGSSYNEQFF.